This T cell receptor (beta chain) is from a study of vaccination and CD4 T cells after COVID-19. CDR3 size: 16 residues. Trimming left V 5 bases short and J 2 bases short, with 18 bases between. Germline V gene data show CDR1 as MDHEN and CDR2 as SYDVKM. Remarks on this clonotype: What it binds is unknown.

Treatment given: roughly 10-day PBMC culture with coronavirus spike peptide pools or control peptides (ViraFEST assay). The Oncomine TCR Beta short-read assay was applied to DNA of cultured CD4+ T cells. One entry per CDR3 protein, called by TCRdb with MiXCR from the PCR reads. The sample has more than 12,000 distinct CDR3 sequences; roughly 50% are singletons. The sample consisted of CD4+ T cells from blood, cultured in vitro. The chain has TRBV28 and TRBJ1-2; possible D gene TRBD1, 6 bases. The receptor comes from a human donor who had recovered from COVID-19. The DNA of the CDR3 is TGTGCCAGCAGTCCCCTAGGACAGCTCGGGAACTATGGCTACACCTTC. It translates to CASSPLGQLGNYGYTF.